This TCR beta chain was documented in a study of CD4 and CD8 cells across lung adenocarcinoma regions. This clonotype appeared once. At one boundary the junction diverges from the germline segment, which might be a read error. The CDR3 contains 16 residues. Germline V lookup: CDR1 MNHNS, CDR2 SASEGT. Each CDR3 protein gets one entry after TCRdb re-called the PCR reads with MiXCR. The sample comprises under 20,000 distinct CDR3 sequences, approximately 47% of which are singletons, and about three fifths rests with the top ten. The specimen sequenced was CD8+ T cells from the center of a lung tumor. The V and J genes are TRBV6-1 and TRBJ2-4, with D tentatively TRBD2 (6 bases). The TCR sequence derives from a female donor with lung adenocarcinoma. The CD4 and CD8 labels of this study may be unreliable. The DNA for the CDR3 is TGTGCGAGCAGCGGGCCGGGGCTGGGAGCCAAAAACATTCAGTACTTC. This gives the protein CASSGPGLGAKNIQYF.